This T cell receptor beta chain comes out of a study of blood T cell repertoires in COVID-19 (dated by TCRdb to about 2020). Study-wide context: Samples covering the acute and convalescent phases of COVID-19 were provided by collaborators in the United States, Italy and Spain. The repertoires were made available in a free public database intended to serve as a resource for research on the immune response to SARS-CoV-2. The dataset comprised deeply sampled blood TCRbeta repertoires from subjects exposed to, actively infected with, or recovered from COVID-19. Where available, HLA class I and class II types were obtained from metadata supplied by the sample provider rather than from assay-based typing. The prospective study material was composed of cDNA or gDNA derived from T cells, B-cell-depleted T cells, or PBMCs. Samples were obtained from the ongoing ImmuneRACE study (first 160 participants) and from 1,200 or so subjects provided by 6 global collaborators. Nearly every sample came with metadata listing a de-identified subject ID, COVID-19 status, age in years and sex. Points the paper makes about the study in general: Clinical and demographic metadata were provided uncurated, with the amount varying by source and participant.

In regard to this clone: It lacks a known antigen. Base qualities are not provided; no much larger clone lies one nucleotide away.

Each collaborating institution followed its own protocols to collect whole blood in K2EDTA tubes. For TCRbeta analysis, collaborators shipped samples in one of three forms: frozen whole blood, isolated PBMCs, or DNA extracted from either of those sample types. TCRbeta CDR3 regions were amplified from genomic DNA using the immunoSEQ Assay, a bias-controlled multiplex PCR. In the paper's pipeline: The number of nucleated cells in each sample was estimated by amplification of reference gene primers within the assay. Sequence reads were collapsed and filtered to measure the absolute abundance of every unique TCRbeta CDR3 rearrangement. For each sample, productive Simpson clonality was calculated as the square root of Simpson's diversity index over productive rearrangements. This is the immuneACCESS table as TCRdb keeps it, with only in-frame sequences that have V and J called. A part of the clones is gone; compared with another copy, unresolved V genes explain less than half, and the rest is unexplained. V, J and clone size derive from that table, while D and trimming were established from the DNA sequence. Across this sample there are about 250,000 clones, with roughly 80% seen only once. About 9.6% of the sample is taken by the ten largest.

The source of this sequence is a man older than 75 with acute or convalescent COVID-19. The material sequenced was peripheral blood.

DNA sequence: TGTGCCAGCAGCAAGGGGGACAGGGGTTTCTACGAGCAGTACTTC. It codes for CASSKGDRGFYEQYF. The chain is made from TRBV21-1 and TRBJ2-7; no check of the table's D call, TRBD1, against the DNA was made. TRBV21-1 is a pseudogene. Including the terminal cysteine and phenylalanine, the CDR3 comprises 15 residues. The only DNA kept is the CDR3, 45 bases in frame from the first base.